These T cell receptor beta chains were read from a single sample in a study of cytomegalovirus exposure and HLA in healthy donors. The table came from immunoSEQ multiplex PCR; TCRdb's copy has only in-frame clones and leaves some out. Here the sample spans over 120,000 clones, approximately 90% being singletons. Sequenced: PBMCs. The source of these receptors is a woman aged 25 to 39 in good health and CMV-seropositive. CDR3s include the opening cysteine and the closing phenylalanine or tryptophan. The order of the fields is J gene, V gene, D gene, clone size, CDR3 protein, CDR3 DNA. D genes are given only for firm matches. A clone size is listed for some rows: how often the clone was seen (once, few, many), or a class if it is expanded.

j_gene: TRBJ2-1; v_gene: TRBV2; d_gene: NA; abundance: NA; CDR3aa: CASIPFNSYNEQFF; CDR3nt: TGTGCCAGCATCCCTTTTAACTCCTACAATGAGCAGTTCTTC
j_gene: TRBJ2-3; v_gene: TRBV5-4; d_gene: NA; abundance: NA; CDR3aa: CASSTDVTAGFADTQYF; CDR3nt: TGTGCCAGCAGCACAGACGTGACAGCGGGTTTCGCAGATACGCAGTATTTT
j_gene: TRBJ1-2; v_gene: TRBV20-1; d_gene: TRBD1; abundance: once; CDR3aa: CSALQGAFYTF; CDR3nt: TGCAGTGCTCTACAGGGGGCATTCTACACCTTC
j_gene: TRBJ2-5; v_gene: TRBV11-3; d_gene: NA; abundance: NA; CDR3aa: CASSQAPSGGETQYF; CDR3nt: TGTGCCAGCAGCCAAGCACCGTCCGGTGGAGAGACCCAGTACTTC
j_gene: TRBJ1-2; v_gene: TRBV11-2; d_gene: TRBD1; abundance: NA; CDR3aa: CASSFSIRDRGYGYTF; CDR3nt: TGTGCCAGCAGCTTCAGCATCCGGGACAGGGGCTATGGCTACACCTTC
j_gene: TRBJ1-2; v_gene: TRBV7-8; d_gene: NA; abundance: once; CDR3aa: CASSLVRHYGYTF; CDR3nt: TGTGCCAGCAGCTTAGTGAGGCACTATGGCTACACCTTC
j_gene: TRBJ2-7; v_gene: TRBV14; d_gene: NA; abundance: NA; CDR3aa: CASSEMQGLTYEQYF; CDR3nt: TGTGCCAGCAGCGAGATGCAAGGACTTACCTACGAGCAGTACTTC
j_gene: TRBJ2-7; v_gene: TRBV5-1; d_gene: NA; abundance: NA; CDR3aa: CASSPVPGLASYEQYF; CDR3nt: TGCGCCAGCAGCCCCGTCCCGGGACTCGCATCCTACGAGCAGTACTTC
j_gene: TRBJ2-3; v_gene: TRBV28; d_gene: NA; abundance: NA; CDR3aa: CASRGLTDTQYF; CDR3nt: TGTGCCAGTCGGGGGTTGACAGATACGCAGTATTTT
j_gene: TRBJ1-2; v_gene: TRBV7-8; d_gene: NA; abundance: NA; CDR3aa: CASSLTGQGGYGYTF; CDR3nt: TGTGCCAGCAGCTTAACGGGACAAGGAGGCTATGGCTACACCTTC
j_gene: TRBJ2-6; v_gene: TRBV6-1; d_gene: NA; abundance: NA; CDR3aa: CASSESGSGANVLTF; CDR3nt: TGTGCCAGCAGTGAATCGGGGAGTGGGGCCAACGTCCTGACTTTC
j_gene: TRBJ2-7; v_gene: TRBV2; d_gene: NA; abundance: NA; CDR3aa: CASSDRFYEQYF; CDR3nt: TGTGCCAGCAGTGACAGGTTCTACGAGCAGTACTTC
j_gene: TRBJ1-1; v_gene: TRBV6-4; d_gene: NA; abundance: NA; CDR3aa: CASSVGGRGEAFF; CDR3nt: TGTGCCAGCAGTGTCGGGGGGCGAGGTGAAGCTTTCTTT
j_gene: TRBJ2-4; v_gene: TRBV28; d_gene: TRBD2; abundance: NA; CDR3aa: CASSTSGGGNIQYF; CDR3nt: TGTGCCAGCAGTACCAGCGGGGGGGGAAACATTCAGTACTTC
j_gene: TRBJ2-7; v_gene: TRBV29-1; d_gene: TRBD1; abundance: NA; CDR3aa: CSVGQGRAYEQYF; CDR3nt: TGCAGCGTAGGACAGGGGAGGGCTTACGAGCAGTACTTC
j_gene: TRBJ2-7; v_gene: TRBV6-5; d_gene: NA; abundance: NA; CDR3aa: CASSFRRGNSYEQYF; CDR3nt: TGTGCCAGCAGTTTCCGCAGGGGAAACTCCTACGAGCAGTACTTC
j_gene: TRBJ1-6; v_gene: TRBV7-8; d_gene: TRBD1; abundance: NA; CDR3aa: CASTSPPRGRTYNSPLHF; CDR3nt: TGTGCCAGCACCAGCCCTCCCAGGGGGCGCACCTATAATTCACCCCTCCACTTT
j_gene: TRBJ1-5; v_gene: TRBV6-1; d_gene: TRBD1; abundance: NA; CDR3aa: CASSEGTGVGSQPQHF; CDR3nt: TGTGCCAGCAGTGAAGGGACAGGGGTGGGGTCTCAGCCCCAGCATTTT
j_gene: TRBJ2-7; v_gene: TRBV7-2; d_gene: NA; abundance: NA; CDR3aa: CASSSRIDFYEQYF; CDR3nt: TGTGCCAGCAGTTCAAGGATCGACTTCTACGAGCAGTACTTC
j_gene: TRBJ2-7; v_gene: TRBV5-1; d_gene: TRBD1; abundance: NA; CDR3aa: CASRGQQTYEQYF; CDR3nt: TGCGCCAGCAGGGGACAGCAAACGTACGAGCAGTACTTC
j_gene: TRBJ2-1; v_gene: TRBV13; d_gene: NA; abundance: NA; CDR3aa: CASSSTGWSSYNEQFF; CDR3nt: TGTGCCAGCAGCTCGACCGGGTGGAGCTCCTACAATGAGCAGTTCTTC
j_gene: TRBJ1-5; v_gene: TRBV28; d_gene: TRBD1; abundance: NA; CDR3aa: CASSPGGSNQPQHF; CDR3nt: TGTGCCAGCAGTCCAGGGGGATCAAATCAGCCCCAGCATTTT
j_gene: TRBJ2-1; v_gene: TRBV20-1; d_gene: NA; abundance: NA; CDR3aa: CSVSRSDEQFF; CDR3nt: TGCAGTGTGTCCCGTAGCGATGAGCAGTTCTTC
j_gene: TRBJ2-7; v_gene: TRBV5-1; d_gene: TRBD1; abundance: NA; CDR3aa: CASSLGETGLYEQYF; CDR3nt: TGCGCCAGCAGCTTGGGGGAGACAGGGCTCTACGAGCAGTACTTC
j_gene: TRBJ2-1; v_gene: TRBV7-9; d_gene: TRBD1; abundance: once; CDR3aa: CASSRDRVTYNEQFF; CDR3nt: TGTGCCAGCAGTCGAGACAGGGTAACCTACAATGAGCAGTTCTTC
j_gene: TRBJ2-5; v_gene: TRBV5-4; d_gene: TRBD2; abundance: NA; CDR3aa: CASSFENTAGVSGNQETQYF; CDR3nt: TGTGCCAGCAGCTTCGAGAATACGGCGGGAGTCTCCGGAAACCAAGAGACCCAGTACTTC
j_gene: TRBJ2-1; v_gene: TRBV25-1; d_gene: TRBD2; abundance: NA; CDR3aa: CASSGLAGYNEQFF; CDR3nt: TGTGCCAGCAGCGGACTAGCGGGCTACAATGAGCAGTTCTTC
j_gene: TRBJ2-7; v_gene: TRBV2; d_gene: NA; abundance: NA; CDR3aa: CASSERFTRHEQYF; CDR3nt: TGTGCCAGCAGTGAAAGGTTCACCAGGCACGAGCAGTACTTC